The T cell receptor beta chain described here comes from a study of multiple sclerosis patients with progressive multifocal leukoencephalopathy. Looking at the study overall: The control group, sampled over time, had multiple sclerosis, received natalizumab and did not develop PML. Notes on the study in general: Clones expanded at PML were already present before and during natalizumab.

This clone was counted only a few times. Its specificity is unknown. Repertoires were generated with immunoSEQ multiplex PCR, while TCRdb's copy carries only in-frame clones and drops some. The data show approximately 31,000 clones, with about 88% seen just once and about 1.5% held by the top ten. V lost 5 bases, J lost 5 bases, and 12 bases lay in between. The CDR3 spans 14 residues. Germline V gene data show CDR1 as SEHNR and CDR2 as FQNEAQ (reference sequence). Time point described: before natalizumab initiation. T0 refers to blood drawn before natalizumab was first infused. The sample consisted of PBMCs. The chain has TRBV7-9 and TRBJ1-4; D gene uncertain. The TCR comes from a human donor with multiple sclerosis. The CDR3 loop reads CASSAPPRNEKLFF. The CDR3 DNA reads TGTGCCAGCAGCGCCCCCCCTCGGAATGAAAAACTGTTTTTT. The variable domain in full, completed from reference TRBV7-9 and TRBJ1-4, reads DTGVSQNPRHKITKRGQNVTFRCDPISEHNRLYWYRQTLGQGPEFLTYFQNEAQLEKSRLLSDRFSAERPKGSFSTLEIQRTEQGDSAMYLCASSAPPRNEKLFFGSGTQLSVL.